One and the same sample provided the 10 T cell receptor beta chains below, sequenced in a study of T cell changes during pregnancy in multiple sclerosis. The assay was immunoSEQ multiplex PCR, and TCRdb's table has in-frame clones only and misses some. The sample carries roughly 59,000 clones, under 95% recorded once. Sequenced material: CD8+ T cells from peripheral blood mononuclear cells, taken in the second trimester of pregnancy. The receptors here all came from a female donor with multiple sclerosis, enrolled in a pregnancy study.

This rearrangement joins TRBV4-2 to TRBJ2-2; D possibly corresponds to TRBD2 (5 bases). Germline CDR1 and CDR2: LGHNA and YNFKEQ. V gave up 0 bases and J gave up 5 bases, with 22 bases separating them. This CDR3 spans 19 amino acids. The CDR3 sequence: CASSQEELEFLIGTGELFF. CDR3 nucleotides: TGTGCCAGCAGCCAAGAGGAACTAGAGTTCCTTATCGGTACCGGGGAGCTGTTTTTT.

The chain links TRBV5-4 to TRBJ2-2; TRBD2 agrees at 10 bases. CDR1 SGHNT and CDR2 YYREEE come from the germline V gene (reference sequence). Trimming cost V 2 bases and J 5 bases; bases outside gene matches: 3. The CDR3 has 15 residues. The CDR3 reads CASSLGLAETGELFF. The CDR3 nucleotides are TGTGCCAGCAGCTTAGGACTAGCGGAGACCGGGGAGCTGTTTTTT.

The chain employs TRBV30 and TRBJ2-3; TRBD1 might be the D (5 bases). The CDR3 consists of 12 residues. V was shortened by 4 bases and J by 6 bases, with 11 bases between the two germline ends. Germline V gene lookup returns CDR1 GTSNPN and CDR2 SVGIG (reference sequence). CDR3 amino acids: CAWMDNSDTQYF. DNA for the CDR3: TGTGCCTGGATGGACAACTCCGATACGCAGTATTTT.

V usage is TRBV9 and J usage is TRBJ1-1; D not certain. The V end lost 0 bases, the J end lost 4 bases, and 7 bases lay between the germline ends. This CDR3 is 13 amino acids long. Germline assignment: CDR1 SGDLS and CDR2 YYNGEE. In nucleotides, the CDR3 is TGTGCCAGCAGCGTAGATGGGAGCACTGAAGCTTTCTTT. Its translation: CASSVDGSTEAFF.

The chain links TRBV5-1 to TRBJ2-1; 8 nucleotides match TRBD2. The junction had 4 bases not matched to a gene; V was cut back by 0 bases and J by 8 bases. Germline V lookup: CDR1 SGHRS, CDR2 YFSETQ. This CDR3 has 14 amino acids. CDR3 in amino acids: CASSLEGLGHEQFF. CDR3 in DNA: TGCGCCAGCAGCTTGGAGGGACTAGGACATGAGCAGTTCTTC.

The chain recombines TRBV27 with TRBJ2-1; D not certain. The ends were cut back, 5 bases at V and 1 base at J, with 3 bases in the middle. Germline loops: CDR1 MNHEY, CDR2 SMNVEV (reference sequence). This CDR3 is 12 amino acids long. CDR3 sequence: CASSHSYNEQFF. The CDR3 DNA is TGTGCCAGCAGTCATTCCTACAATGAGCAGTTCTTC.

This clone was seen a few times. The rearrangement joins TRBV30 to TRBJ1-1; D gene ambiguous. CDR3 length equals 12 residues. Trimming removed 4 bases from V and 5 bases from J, with 11 bases in between. Germline V gives CDR1 GTSNPN, CDR2 SVGIG (reference sequence). The CDR3 loop is CAWNSVSTEAFF. Written as DNA, the CDR3 is TGTGCCTGGAATTCGGTCTCGACTGAAGCTTTCTTT.

This chain uses TRBV9 with TRBJ2-1, with D tentatively TRBD2 (6 bases). The CDR3 contains 18 residues. From germline, CDR1 is SGDLS and CDR2 YYNGEE. V lost 3 bases to trimming and J lost 0 bases, with 19 bases between them. The CDR3 DNA reads TGTGCCAGCAGCGAGGCCCCGTTAGCGGAGAGCTCCTACAATGAGCAGTTCTTC. Residues: CASSEAPLAESSYNEQFF.

The chain couples TRBV5-6 to TRBJ2-7, with a weak D call TRBD1 (6 bases). The germline V gene encodes CDR1 SGHDT and CDR2 YYEEEE. The CDR3 is 18 residues long. Trimming stripped 0 bases from V and 2 bases from J, with 21 bases between. The CDR3: CASSLGGQGQFKTYEQYF. The DNA for the CDR3 is TGTGCCAGCAGCTTGGGGGGGCAGGGACAATTTAAAACCTACGAGCAGTACTTC.

This clone has more than one count but fewer than ten. CDR3: CASRLQGGNTEAFF. The CDR3 DNA reads TGTGCCAGTAGGTTACAGGGCGGGAACACTGAAGCTTTCTTT. The chain employs TRBV19 and TRBJ1-1, with D tentatively TRBD1 (6 bases). Germline V gives CDR1 LNHDA, CDR2 SQIVND (reference sequence). This CDR3 comprises 14 residues. V shed 6 bases and J shed 1 base, with 12 bases lying between them.